This T cell receptor beta chain was profiled in a study of vaccination and CD4 T cells after COVID-19. Notes on this clonotype: The antigen is unknown.

Treatment indicated: approximately nine-day PBMC culture with coronavirus spike peptide pools or control peptides (ViraFEST assay). Cultured CD4+ T-cell DNA underwent Oncomine TCR Beta short-read sequencing. The authors extracted genomic DNA from cultured CD4+ T cells. TCRdb reprocessed the PCR reads via MiXCR and lists one record per CDR3 protein. The table has 20,000 to 30,000 distinct CDR3 sequences, approximately 56% seen once; the top ten hold 7.8%. Germline V gene lookup returns CDR1 LNHDA and CDR2 SQIVND (reference sequence). The CDR3 contains 14 residues. Trimming left V 3 bases short and J 6 bases short, with 12 bases between.

V is TRBV19 and J is TRBJ1-5; D is perhaps TRBD1 (5 bases). This clonotype was sampled from a human donor who had recovered from COVID-19. The sequenced sample was CD4+ T cells from blood, cultured in vitro. The CDR3 DNA reads as TGTGCCAGTAGTATCCCCGGGGGGTTTCAGCCCCAGCATTTT. Translating gives CASSIPGGFQPQHF.